This TCR beta chain was sequenced in a study of blood T cell repertoires in COVID-19. Study in general: Material from acute and convalescent COVID-19 was sourced from the United States, Italy and Spain. In each case, the material was cDNA or gDNA derived from T cells, B-cell-depleted T cells, or PBMCs.

Germline V gene sequence: CDR1 LGHNA, CDR2 YNFKEQ. The V gene end was trimmed by 4 bases and the J gene end by 5 bases; junction bases not matched to a gene: 6. This CDR3 is built from 15 residues. Source study methods: Researchers report that nucleated cell counts were estimated from reference gene primer amplification. Here immunoSEQ multiplex PCR was the method, and the copy in TCRdb shows in-frame clones only, minus some. That table is the source of V, J and clone size, and D and trimming were worked out from the DNA. The sample lists hundreds of thousands of clones, about 85% occurring once. The V call is TRBV4-2, the J call TRBJ2-5; TRBD2 matches 11 bases. The receptor's source is a woman under 30 who had recovered from COVID-19. Sequencing used peripheral blood. The CDR3 DNA is TGTGCCAGCAGCCCCGGACTAGCGGGCCGGGAGACCCAGTACTTC. It specifies CASSPGLAGRETQYF.